This TCR beta chain was profiled in a study of tumor-infiltrating lymphocytes in primary liver carcinoma. RNA isolated from unsorted whole blood supplied the blood RNA, with germline DNA also extracted. Constant-region priming of roughly 0.45 ug total RNA yielded TCR beta cDNA. Three rounds of nested multiplex PCR with slightly modified ARM-PCR produced TCR beta libraries. TCRdb redid the calling of the multiplex PCR reads with MiXCR, one entry per CDR3 protein. The table includes 320,000 or so distinct CDR3 sequences, more than 55% detected once. The sample consisted of peripheral blood. The TCR comes from a man aged 35-49 years with primary liver carcinoma and hepatitis B virus infection.

The CDR3 DNA reads TGCGCCAGCAGCATAATCGGGACTACTTACACCGGGGAGCTGTTTTTT. Protein sequence: CASSIIGTTYTGELFF. The chain uses TRBV5-1 and TRBJ2-2, with 7 bases matching TRBD2. This CDR3 region has 16 residues. Germline V gene lookup returns CDR1 SGHRS and CDR2 YFSETQ. The V gene end was trimmed by 4 bases and the J gene end by 3 bases; junction bases not matched to a gene: 9.